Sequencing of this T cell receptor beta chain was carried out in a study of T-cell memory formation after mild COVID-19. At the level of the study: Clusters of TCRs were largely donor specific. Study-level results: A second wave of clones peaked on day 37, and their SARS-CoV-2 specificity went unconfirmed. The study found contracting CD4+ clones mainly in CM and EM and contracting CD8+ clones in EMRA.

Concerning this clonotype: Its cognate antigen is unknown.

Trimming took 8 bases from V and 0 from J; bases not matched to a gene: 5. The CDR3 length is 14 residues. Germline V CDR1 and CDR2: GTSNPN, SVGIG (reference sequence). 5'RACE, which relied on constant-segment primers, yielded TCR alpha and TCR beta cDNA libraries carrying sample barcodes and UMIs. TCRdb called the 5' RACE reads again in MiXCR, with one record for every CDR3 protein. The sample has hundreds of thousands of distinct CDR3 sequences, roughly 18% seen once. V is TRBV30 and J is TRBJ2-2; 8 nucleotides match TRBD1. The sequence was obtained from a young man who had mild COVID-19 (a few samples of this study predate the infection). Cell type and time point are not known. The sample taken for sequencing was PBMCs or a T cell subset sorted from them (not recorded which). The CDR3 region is CARRGLANTGELFF. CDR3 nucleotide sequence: TGTGCCCGCAGGGGGCTGGCGAACACCGGGGAGCTGTTTTTT.